Sequencing of this T cell receptor beta chain was carried out in a study of beta chain features in type 1 diabetes. From germline, CDR1 is LGHNA and CDR2 YSLEER. This CDR3 is 18 amino acids long. V lost 0 bases, J lost 0 bases, and 8 bases stayed unmatched. Reverse transcribing all isolated RNA meant expressed TCRB transcripts were sequenced. Clones were read by immunoSEQ multiplex PCR, and TCRdb kept only the in-frame ones, dropping some. This table has some 350,000 clones, roughly 13% appearing once. Overall study results and limits: All four CD4+ subsets from Type 1 diabetes patients carried moderately but significantly shorter TCRB CDR3s.

Concerning this clone: Its antigen is still unknown.

Input material: naive CD4+ T cells from blood. This chain uses TRBV4-3 with TRBJ2-3, with 8 bases matching TRBD2. The sequence was obtained from a woman aged 18 to 35 with type 1 diabetes. For the CDR3, the DNA is TGCGCCAGCAGCCAAGAAAGGAGTGCTAGCGGGAGCACAGATACGCAGTATTTT. Residues: CASSQERSASGSTDTQYF.